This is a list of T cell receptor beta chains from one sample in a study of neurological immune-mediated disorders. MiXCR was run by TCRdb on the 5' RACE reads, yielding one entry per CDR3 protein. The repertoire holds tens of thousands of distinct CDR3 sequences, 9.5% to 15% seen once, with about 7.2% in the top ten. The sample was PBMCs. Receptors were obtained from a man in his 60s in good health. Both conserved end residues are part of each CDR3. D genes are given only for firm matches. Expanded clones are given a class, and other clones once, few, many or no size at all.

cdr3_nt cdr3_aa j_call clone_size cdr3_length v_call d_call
TGTGCTAGTGGTTTTACGGACAGGGTGGTGGTCGGGGAGCTGTTTTTT CASGFTDRVVVGELFF TRBJ2-2 many 16 TRBV12-5 TRBD1
TGTGCCAGCAGCTTATTGGCGGGAGTTCCCGGGGAGCTGTTTTTT CASSLLAGVPGELFF TRBJ2-2 many 15 TRBV7-2 TRBD2
TGTGCCAGCAGCCCCCGGGGTGGGGACAATGAGCAGTTCTTC CASSPRGGDNEQFF TRBJ2-1 many 14 TRBV5-4 .
TGTGCCAGCAGTACCGGACAGTTTGGTAATTCACCCCTCCACTTT CASSTGQFGNSPLHF TRBJ1-6 many 15 TRBV28 .
TGTGCCAGCAGTCGAACTGGGGGCGGGCCCCAGTACTTC CASSRTGGGPQYF TRBJ2-5 few 13 TRBV7-6 .
TGCAGCGCTACCCAAGGGACTGAGAGGAGAGAGAACCAGTACTTC CSATQGTERRENQYF TRBJ2-5 . 15 TRBV29-1 .
. CASSFYICSARIGGSNQPQHF TRBJ1-5 . 21 TRBV7-8 .
TGTGCCAGCAGCTTGCTGGCGGGACTAGCGGAGACCCAGTACTTC CASSLLAGLAETQYF TRBJ2-5 many 15 TRBV7-9 TRBD2
TGCAGTGCTCCGGGGGAACTGAACACAGATACGCAGTATTTT CSAPGELNTDTQYF TRBJ2-3 many 14 TRBV20-1 .
TGTGCCAGCAGTTTAGTACAGGGCAATGAGCAGTTCTTC CASSLVQGNEQFF TRBJ2-1 many 13 TRBV28 .
TGTGCCAGCAGCCCCATCCGACCTAGCGGGTCCACAAATACGCAGTATTTT CASSPIRPSGSTNTQYF TRBJ2-3 . 17 TRBV28 TRBD2
TGTGCCAGCAGCCGCGGGGGGTTCACTGAAGCTTTCTTT CASSRGGFTEAFF TRBJ1-1 many 13 TRBV3-1 .
TGTGCCAGCAGCTTCCAGGAGGGGATCTCGACCCAGTACTTC CASSFQEGISTQYF TRBJ2-5 few 14 TRBV11-2 .
TGTGCCATCAGTTACTACACCGGGGAGCTGTTTTTT CAISYYTGELFF TRBJ2-2 . 12 TRBV6-6 .
TGCAGCGTCGGGAGGGGGGGGTGCAATGAGCAGTTCTTC CSVGRGGCNEQFF TRBJ2-1 . 13 TRBV29-1 TRBD2
TGTGCCAGCAGCGGGACAGGGGGCTCTCAGCCCCAGCATTTT CASSGTGGSQPQHF TRBJ1-5 many 14 TRBV6-5 TRBD1
TGTGCCAGCAGCTTAGAGGGGGCGCTAGTGTATTTT CASSLEGALVYF TRBJ2-3 many 12 TRBV7-8 TRBD1
TGTGCCAGCAGCTTAGGGGGACTAGCGGGGGGTTTCAATGAGCAGTTCTTC CASSLGGLAGGFNEQFF TRBJ2-1 many 17 TRBV7-2 TRBD2
TGTGCCAGCAGTTTAGTGGGACAGCCAAATGAAAAACTGTTTTTT CASSLVGQPNEKLFF TRBJ1-4 many 15 TRBV12-3/TRBV12-4 TRBD1
TGTGCCAGCAGCCCCGGTGGGGCACAGCTAGGGCAGTTCTTC CASSPGGAQLGQFF TRBJ2-1 many 14 TRBV6-2/TRBV6-3 .
TGCGCCAGCAGATATGCGGGAGGGATGGAAGAGACCCAGTACTTC CASRYAGGMEETQYF TRBJ2-5 many 15 TRBV10-2 TRBD2
TGTGCCAGCAGCATACTTGCAGACGAGCAGTACTTC CASSILADEQYF TRBJ2-7 many 12 TRBV7-2 .
TGTGCCAGCAGTGATGTGACAGGGCGTCACACAGATACGCAGTATTTT CASSDVTGRHTDTQYF TRBJ2-3 many 16 TRBV25-1 TRBD1
TGTGCCAGCAGCTCCCGACAGGTTTTCGGGGAGCTGTTTTTT CASSSRQVFGELFF TRBJ2-2 many 14 TRBV7-2 .
TGTGCCAGCAGCTCCGCCGGGCCGCTCAATTCACCCCTCCACTTT CASSSAGPLNSPLHF TRBJ1-6 many 15 TRBV9 .
TGTGCCAGCTCACTGGGACATTCGGAGAATGAAAAACTGTTTTTT CASSLGHSENEKLFF TRBJ1-4 . 15 TRBV18 .
TGTGCCAGCACTGATCCAGGGGGTGAAAACTATGGCTACACCTTC CASTDPGGENYGYTF TRBJ1-2 many 15 TRBV2 TRBD1
TGTGCCAGCAGCCAAAATGTGCTGGGGGAGCAGTACTTC CASSQNVLGEQYF TRBJ2-7 many 13 TRBV3-1 .
TGCGCCAGCAGCTCGACAGATACGGCGAGCACAGATACGCAGTATTTT CASSSTDTASTDTQYF TRBJ2-3 . 16 TRBV5-1 .
TGTGCCAGCTCACCTACAGGGGGCGCGGAGACCCAGTACTTC CASSPTGGAETQYF TRBJ2-5 . 14 TRBV18 TRBD1
TGTGCCAGCAGCCCCGGGACATCAGATACGCAGTATTTT CASSPGTSDTQYF TRBJ2-3 once 13 TRBV11-3 .
TGTGCCAGCAGCTTAGGTCATTTTAATTATCGGGAGACCCAGTACTTC CASSLGHFNYRETQYF TRBJ2-5 . 16 TRBV11-2 .
TGTGCCAGCAGTGGGACTTTTTGGGTGGAACAGTACTTC CASSGTFWVEQYF TRBJ2-7 . 13 TRBV2 .
TGTGCCAGCAGCCCACCCCCTCACAATGAGCAGTTCTTC CASSPPPHNEQFF TRBJ2-1 many 13 TRBV7-9 .
TGTGCCAGCAGTTCACGGCCGGGACAGGGGAGCTATGGCTACACCTTC CASSSRPGQGSYGYTF TRBJ1-2 many 16 TRBV28 TRBD1
TGTGCCAGCAGCTTGGGGCCAGGCTCCTACGAGCAGTACTTC CASSLGPGSYEQYF TRBJ2-7 . 14 TRBV5-5 .
TGTGCCATCGGGCCGGGGGGCACAGATACGCAGTATTTT CAIGPGGTDTQYF TRBJ2-3 many 13 TRBV10-3 .
TGCGCCAGCAGCCCATTTTTGGCGGATGAGCAGTTCTTC CASSPFLADEQFF TRBJ2-1 many 13 TRBV5-1 .
TGTGCCAGCAGCTTAGGCTTGGGGACTTACGAGCAGTACTTC CASSLGLGTYEQYF TRBJ2-7 many 14 TRBV7-2 .
TGCGCCAGCAGCCTCAATCACGGGGCGAACACCGGGGAGCTGTTTTTT CASSLNHGANTGELFF TRBJ2-2 many 16 TRBV5-1 .
TGTGCCAGCAGCCGGCCGGGACGACCAGAGACCCAGTACTTC CASSRPGRPETQYF TRBJ2-5 many 14 TRBV27 .
TGCGCCAGCAGCGCCATGACAGGGGCCGAGCAGTACTTC CASSAMTGAEQYF TRBJ2-7 many 13 TRBV5-1 TRBD1
TGCAGTGCTAGTTCTAGCGGGAGAATCAATGAGCAGTTCTTC CSASSSGRINEQFF TRBJ2-1 many 14 TRBV20-1 TRBD2
TGTGCCAGCAGTTACTTATACAGCTCCTATAATTCACCCCTCCACTTT CASSYLYSSYNSPLHF TRBJ1-6 many 16 TRBV28 .
TGTGCCACGGGGAGCTCCTATAATTCACCCCTCCACTTT CATGSSYNSPLHF TRBJ1-6 many 13 TRBV7-2 .
TGTGCCAGCAGCTTAGCTTACGGGAGCCACGAGCAGTACTTC CASSLAYGSHEQYF TRBJ2-7 many 14 TRBV7-9 .
TGTGCCAGCAGCCCCTCGAAGGGCCTATCCTACGAGCAGTACTTC CASSPSKGLSYEQYF TRBJ2-7 many 15 TRBV3-1 .
TGCAGTGCTAACGGGGGTTCCACAGATACGCAGTATTTT CSANGGSTDTQYF TRBJ2-3 many 13 TRBV20-1 .
TGTGCCAGCTCACCTTCCGGGCCGAACACTGAAGCTTTCTTT CASSPSGPNTEAFF TRBJ1-1 . 14 TRBV18 .
TGCGCCAGCAGCTTCGGGCCAACTAATGAAAAACTGTTTTTT CASSFGPTNEKLFF TRBJ1-4 many 14 TRBV5-1 .
TGTGCCAGCAGCTTAGGTAATAGGTTCTACAATGAGCAGTTCTTC CASSLGNRFYNEQFF TRBJ2-1 many 15 TRBV7-3 .